These 30 T cell receptor beta chains came from one sample sequenced in a study of OX40 agonist ivuxolimab in advanced cancers. Profiling relied on immunoSEQ multiplex PCR, and the TCRdb table lists in-frame clones only, not all of them. The table lists more than 50,000 clones, around 87% of them singletons. Sequenced material: CD4+ or CD8+ T cells sorted from blood, taken in a trial of the OX40 agonist ivuxolimab. These receptors all come from an adult with an advanced solid tumor such as melanoma, head and neck, liver or kidney cancer.

The chain links TRBV14 to TRBJ1-1; D gene unclear. Germline-derived CDR1 and CDR2 are SGHDN and FVKESK. V lost 4 bases to trimming and J lost 6 bases, with 15 bases between them. The CDR3 is made up of 14 amino acids. CDR3 nucleotide sequence: TGTGCCAGCAGCCGAGGGCAGACTACCGCTGAAGCTTTCTTT. This gives the protein CASSRGQTTAEAFF. The full variable domain, with the rest looked up from reference TRBV14 and TRBJ1-1, is EAGVTQFPSHSVIEKGQTVTLRCDPISGHDNLYWYRRVMGKEIKFLLHFVKESKQDESGMPNNRFLAERTGGTYSTLKVQPAELEDSGVYFCASSRGQTTAEAFFGQGTRLTVV.

The genes are TRBV5-4 and TRBJ2-1; 8 bases agree with TRBD2. The CDR3 consists of 16 residues. Looked up from germline, CDR1 is SGHNT and CDR2 is YYREEE (reference sequence). The V gene end was trimmed by 4 bases and the J gene end by 5 bases; junction bases not matched to a gene: 11. The CDR3 DNA reads TGTGCCAGCAGCCTGGCCGGACTAGCACTACACAATGAGCAGTTCTTC. Encoded protein: CASSLAGLALHNEQFF. The whole variable domain, filled in from reference TRBV5-4 and TRBJ2-1, reads ETGVTQSPTHLIKTRGQQVTLRCSSQSGHNTVSWYQQALGQGPQFIFQYYREEENGRGNFPPRFSGLQFPNYSSELNVNALELDDSALYLCASSLAGLALHNEQFFGPGTRLTVL.

The chain combines TRBV28 with TRBJ2-1; 8 bases fit TRBD1. CDR1 is MDHEN and CDR2 is SYDVKM in the germline V gene. The CDR3 is made up of 13 amino acids. The junction had 6 bases not matched to a gene; V was cut back by 4 bases and J by 10 bases. The CDR3 loop reads CASSSGQGREQFF. DNA of the CDR3: TGTGCCAGCAGTTCAGGACAGGGCCGCGAGCAGTTCTTC.

This chain links TRBV10-3 with TRBJ1-1; 8 nucleotides match TRBD1. This CDR3 comprises 15 residues. CDR1 is ENHRY, CDR2 SYGVKD, per germline. V dropped 5 bases and J dropped 5; count of bases not matched to a gene: 10. The CDR3 loop reads CAISIRQGYGTEAFF. The CDR3 bases are TGTGCCATCAGTATCAGACAGGGGTATGGGACTGAAGCTTTCTTT.

Here the CDR3 reads CASSLEQGTNEKLFF. DNA for the CDR3: TGTGCCAGCAGCTTAGAACAGGGGACTAATGAAAAACTGTTTTTT. The rearrangement joins TRBV11-2 to TRBJ1-4; 7 nucleotides agree with TRBD1. CDR3 length: 15 amino acids. The J segment lost 2 bases and the V segment lost 0 bases, leaving 0 bases of the junction unmatched. CDR1 and CDR2 (germline): SGHAT, FQNNGV.

This clone was seen a few times. The V call is TRBV12-5, the J call TRBJ2-1; 10 bases line up with TRBD2. Unmatched junction bases numbered 8, after V lost 5 bases and J lost 4 bases. Per germline, CDR1 LGHNT and CDR2 FRNRAP. The length of the CDR3 is 16 residues. CDR3 residues: CASGIQSGRGYNEQFF. The DNA for the CDR3 is TGTGCTAGTGGTATACAGAGCGGGAGGGGTTACAATGAGCAGTTCTTC.

This chain uses TRBV18 with TRBJ2-5; 10 nucleotides match TRBD1. The V gene's germline CDR1 is KGHSH and CDR2 LQKENI. The length of the CDR3 is 16 residues. V was clipped by 2 bases and J by 2 bases; unmatched bases: 5. CDR3 in amino acids: CASSPTPGQGQETQYF. The DNA of the CDR3 is TGTGCCAGCTCACCAACACCGGGACAGGGGCAAGAGACCCAGTACTTC.

The chain is built from TRBV28 and TRBJ1-2; 7 bases align to TRBD1. V dropped 3 bases and J dropped 8; count of bases not matched to a gene: 12. This CDR3 region has 15 residues. Germline-derived CDR1 and CDR2 are MDHEN and SYDVKM. CDR3 in amino acids: CASSFGQGEWKGYTF. DNA of the CDR3: TGTGCCAGCAGTTTTGGTCAGGGGGAATGGAAAGGCTACACCTTC.

This chain connects TRBV5-1 to TRBJ2-7; D ambiguous. Germline CDR1 is SGHRS and CDR2 is YFSETQ. V gave up 4 bases and J gave up 4 bases, with 12 bases separating them. The CDR3 loop spans 13 amino acids. The CDR3 loop is CASSLPAPYEQYF. The CDR3 DNA reads as TGCGCCAGCAGCCTCCCGGCCCCATACGAGCAGTACTTC.

J is TRBJ2-5 and V is TRBV19, with a weak D call TRBD2 (6 bases). V was pared by 4 bases and J by 1 base, with 7 bases between. Germline CDR1 and CDR2: LNHDA and SQIVND (reference sequence). There are 13 residues in the CDR3. In DNA, the CDR3 is TGTGCCAGTAGTACACTAGCCCAAGAGACCCAGTACTTC. This sequence encodes CASSTLAQETQYF.

This clone has only a few counts. The CDR3 sequence is CASSPQGYEQFF. The CDR3 DNA reads as TGTGCCAGCAGCCCCCAGGGCTATGAGCAGTTCTTC. The chain couples TRBV6-6 to TRBJ2-1; maybe TRBD1 (5 bases). Deletions cut 6 bases from V and 8 bases from J, with 11 bases between. The CDR3 has 12 residues. Germline V lookup: CDR1 MNHNY, CDR2 SVGAGI (reference sequence).

V is TRBV27 and J is TRBJ1-6, with 10 bases fitting TRBD1. CDR1 is MNHEY, CDR2 SMNVEV, per germline (reference sequence). Unmatched junction bases numbered 13, after V lost 4 bases and J lost 10 bases. The length of the CDR3 is 17 residues. The CDR3 spells CASSSPPGQGIFSPLHF. DNA for the CDR3: TGTGCCAGCAGTTCCCCTCCGGGACAGGGGATTTTCTCACCCCTCCACTTT.

This clone was observed a single time. V gene TRBV28 combines with J gene TRBJ1-4; TRBD1 aligns across 7 bases. This CDR3 region has 16 residues. In germline, CDR1 is MDHEN, CDR2 SYDVKM. V dropped 6 bases and J dropped 8; count of bases not matched to a gene: 15. The CDR3 loop is CASRYPQGGALEKLFF. CDR3 nucleotides: TGTGCCAGCAGATACCCCCAGGGGGGCGCACTGGAAAAACTGTTTTTT.

The V gene is TRBV19, the J gene TRBJ1-5; D is undetermined. This CDR3 is 15 amino acids long. The germline V and J ends were trimmed by 5 bases and 0 bases, with 11 bases remaining between them. CDR1 is LNHDA, CDR2 SQIVND, per germline (reference sequence). The CDR3 nucleotides are TGTGCCAGTAGTCCAGACGTCTATAGCAATCAGCCCCAGCATTTT. Its protein product is CASSPDVYSNQPQHF.

The chain has TRBV15 and TRBJ1-6, with unresolved D. Germline CDR1 reads LNHNV; CDR2 reads YYDKDF (reference sequence). The CDR3 has 14 residues. Trimming removed 1 base from V and 10 bases from J, with 11 bases in between. The CDR3 loop is CATSRGSSISPLHF. DNA of the CDR3: TGTGCCACCAGCAGAGGCAGTAGCATCTCACCCCTCCACTTT.

This clone appeared a single time. The chain is built from TRBV6-5 and TRBJ2-1; D may be TRBD1 (6 bases). V dropped 6 bases and J dropped 6 bases, with 18 bases sitting between them. This CDR3 has 15 residues. Germline values: CDR1 MNHEY, CDR2 SVGAGI. The CDR3 loop is CASRMRQVAVNEQFF. CDR3 in DNA: TGTGCCAGCAGGATGAGACAGGTCGCCGTCAATGAGCAGTTCTTC.

This clone was counted between two and nine times. The chain recombines TRBV9 with TRBJ1-2; 9 nucleotides line up with TRBD1. This CDR3 contains 13 residues. Germline assignment: CDR1 SGDLS and CDR2 YYNGEE. V dropped 5 bases and J dropped 8; count of bases not matched to a gene: 7. CDR3 residues: CASSKTGGEGYTF. Here the CDR3 DNA reads TGTGCCAGCAGTAAAACAGGGGGCGAGGGCTACACCTTC.

This chain joins TRBV5-1 and TRBJ1-5; D unresolved. Germline-derived CDR1 and CDR2 are SGHRS and YFSETQ. V lost 7 bases and J lost 6, with 17 bases in between. The CDR3 spans 14 residues. The CDR3 bases are TGCGCCAGCCAGGTCTCACCGAGTAGTCAGCCCCAGCATTTT. It yields the protein CASQVSPSSQPQHF.

The chain combines TRBV14 with TRBJ1-2; 9 bases match TRBD1. CDR3 length: 13 amino acids. Germline CDR1 is SGHDN and CDR2 is FVKESK. The junction had 1 base not matched to a gene; V was cut back by 4 bases and J by 4 bases. The CDR3 DNA follows: TGTGCCAGCAGCCTGGACAGGGGCTATGGCTACACCTTC. Protein: CASSLDRGYGYTF.

The chain recombines TRBV5-1 with TRBJ1-5, with TRBD1 as a possible D gene (6 bases). The ends were cut back, 0 bases at V and 4 bases at J, with 8 bases in the middle. This CDR3 contains 14 residues. Germline-derived CDR1 and CDR2 are SGHRS and YFSETQ. CDR3 region: CASSLVGGNQPQHF. In DNA, the CDR3 is TGCGCCAGCAGCTTGGTAGGGGGGAATCAGCCCCAGCATTTT.

The chain employs TRBV28 and TRBJ1-6; D may be TRBD1 (5 bases). The CDR3 runs to 13 residues. Germline assignment: CDR1 MDHEN and CDR2 SYDVKM. V dropped 4 bases and J dropped 7 bases, with 8 bases sitting between them. CDR3 in DNA: TGTGCCAGCAGTTCCAGGACAAATTCACCCCTCCACTTT. This sequence encodes CASSSRTNSPLHF.

V gene TRBV21-1 combines with J gene TRBJ1-3. TRBV21-1 represents a pseudogene. The CDR3 extends over 14 amino acids. The CDR3 coding sequence is TGTGCCAGCACCAATGGGGGGCTTGGAAACACCATATATTTT. Its translation is CASTNGGLGNTIYF.

Regarding this clone: At one of its ends the junction is not consistent with the germline gene, which may arise from a read error. The V call is TRBV11-2, the J call TRBJ2-7; D is possibly TRBD1 (7 bases). The CDR3 is 15 residues long. CDR1 and CDR2 (germline): SGHAT, FQNNGV. The CDR3 here is CASSRQGGNHYEQCF. In DNA, the CDR3 is TGTGCCAGCAGCCGCCAGGGGGGAAACCACTACGAGCAGTGCTTC.

The DNA for the CDR3 is TGTGCCAGCAGCTTAGACCGGAACACTGAAGCTTTCTTT. Translated, it gives CASSLDRNTEAFF. The chain couples TRBV11-2 to TRBJ1-1; D gene unclear. This CDR3 has 13 residues. The germline V gene encodes CDR1 SGHAT and CDR2 FQNNGV. Between the trimmed V and J ends, which lost 0 bases and 1 base, there was a span of 3 bases.

The chain couples TRBV5-5 to TRBJ1-2, with no clear D. Per the germline V gene, CDR1 is SGHKS and CDR2 is YYEKEE (reference sequence). This CDR3 comprises 16 residues. The V and J ends lost 4 bases and 8 bases respectively, with 24 bases between them. CDR3 loop: CASSVVPAGLMWGYTF. The CDR3 nucleotides are TGTGCCAGCAGCGTGGTCCCGGCAGGTCTTATGTGGGGCTACACCTTC.

This clone was observed a single time. The rearrangement uses TRBV5-1 and TRBJ1-2; D gene ambiguous. The CDR3 loop spans 12 amino acids. Deletions cut 1 base from V and 7 bases from J, with 8 bases between. Germline loops: CDR1 SGHRS, CDR2 YFSETQ. The CDR3 loop is CASSLSGFGYTF. CDR3 coding DNA: TGCGCCAGCAGCTTGTCAGGCTTTGGCTACACCTTC.

The chain has TRBV7-2 and TRBJ1-2, with a weak D call TRBD1 (6 bases). The CDR3 is 15 residues long. Per germline, CDR1 SGHTA and CDR2 FQGNSA. The germline V and J ends were trimmed by 3 bases and 2 bases, with 13 bases remaining between them. The CDR3 reads CASSLQGPLNYGYTF. For the CDR3, the DNA is TGTGCCAGCAGCTTGCAGGGGCCCCTCAACTATGGCTACACCTTC. The complete variable domain, with remaining parts taken from reference TRBV7-2 and TRBJ1-2, reads GAGVSQSPSNKVTEKGKDVELRCDPISGHTALYWYRQSLGQGLEFLIYFQGNSAPDKSGLPSDRFSAERTGGSVSTLTIQRTQQEDSAVYLCASSLQGPLNYGYTFGSGTRLTVV.

V gene TRBV5-1 combines with J gene TRBJ2-5; 9 bases map to TRBD2. CDR1 SGHRS and CDR2 YFSETQ come from the germline V gene. The CDR3 is made up of 16 amino acids. The ends lost 0 bases at V and 2 bases at J; junction bases unmatched: 5. The CDR3 here is CASSLVAGVGQETQYF. CDR3 in DNA: TGCGCCAGCAGCTTGGTAGCGGGAGTGGGACAAGAGACCCAGTACTTC.

The chain is built from TRBV4-1 and TRBJ2-6, with D perhaps TRBD2 (7 bases). Germline-derived CDR1 and CDR2 are MGHRA and YSYEKL. The CDR3 totals 19 residues. V was cut by 0 bases and J by 0 bases, with 15 bases left in between. The CDR3 nucleotides read TGCGCCAGCAGCCAAGATGGGGGGGGCTTAGGCTCTGGGGCCAACGTCCTGACTTTC. Amino acids: CASSQDGGGLGSGANVLTF.

The genes are TRBV5-1 and TRBJ2-2; 10 positions agree with TRBD1. Germline V CDR1 and CDR2: SGHRS, YFSETQ. The CDR3 is 15 amino acids. V shed 5 bases and J 4 bases; nucleotides not matched to a gene: 5. The CDR3 is CASRTTGGGTGELFF. The DNA for the CDR3 is TGCGCCAGCAGAACGACAGGGGGCGGCACCGGGGAGCTGTTTTTT.